Following are 29 T cell receptor beta chains from one sample sequenced in a study of radiotherapy plus CTLA-4 blockade in lung cancer. Assay: immunoSEQ multiplex PCR; the TCRdb copy retains only in-frame clones and omits some. The table lists just over 60,000 clones, roughly 77% of them singletons. The input for sequencing was peripheral blood, taken from a patient treated with radiotherapy plus ipilimumab. These receptors were collected from a human donor with non-small cell lung cancer who had a complete response to radiotherapy plus ipilimumab.

This rearrangement joins TRBV6-1 to TRBJ1-5; D unresolved. Germline lookup yields CDR1 MNHNS and CDR2 SASEGT. V lost 4 bases, J lost 6 bases, and 4 bases lay in between. The length of the CDR3 is 11 residues. The CDR3 nucleotides are TGTGCCAGCAGTGTTGGTCAGCCCCAGCATTTT. Encoded protein: CASSVGQPQHF.

About this clone itself: The same CDR3 can be traced to other DNA sequences in this sample. The chain recombines TRBV4-3 with TRBJ2-7, with D perhaps matching TRBD1 (6 bases). This CDR3 is built from 15 residues. Germline CDR1 reads LGHNA; CDR2 reads YSLEER. The V gene lost 3 bases and the J gene lost 3 bases, with 15 bases spanning the gap. The CDR3 DNA reads TGCGCCAGCAGCCAGGATTGGGCCAGGGGCTACGAGCAGTACTTC. It codes for CASSQDWARGYEQYF.

V and J are TRBV6-6 and TRBJ1-2; TRBD1 matches 7 bases. There are 14 residues in the CDR3. Germline trimming cut 2 bases from V and 7 bases from J; bases unmatched to any gene: 7. CDR1 and CDR2 (germline): MNHNY, SVGAGI (reference sequence). The chain's CDR3 is CASSYIDRASGYTF. The CDR3 DNA reads as TGTGCCAGCAGTTACATCGACAGGGCAAGTGGCTACACCTTC.

J is TRBJ2-7 and V is TRBV6-4, with 7 bases aligning to TRBD1. Germline assignment: CDR1 MRHNA and CDR2 SNTAGT. The CDR3 has 16 amino acids. The junction had 14 bases not matched to a gene; V was cut back by 6 bases and J by 3 bases. The CDR3 DNA reads TGTGCCAGCAGCTTCGCCGATCAGGGACAGATCTACGAGCAGTACTTC. Residues: CASSFADQGQIYEQYF.

V gene TRBV11-3 combines with J gene TRBJ2-2, with unresolved D. Germline V lookup: CDR1 SGHNT, CDR2 YENEEA. The CDR3 consists of 13 residues. Between the trimmed V and J ends, which lost 5 bases and 6 bases, there was a span of 10 bases. CDR3 protein: CASSAARAGELFF. CDR3 nucleotides: TGTGCCAGCAGCGCCGCACGAGCCGGGGAGCTGTTTTTT.

This clone was seen once. The chain recombines TRBV6-5 with TRBJ1-3; tentatively, D is TRBD1 (6 bases). This CDR3 contains 15 residues. The germline V gene encodes CDR1 MNHEY and CDR2 SVGAGI. V gave up 6 bases and J gave up 0 bases, with 12 bases separating them. CDR3 nucleotide sequence: TGTGCCAGCAGGGTTGGGACAAGCTCTGGAAACACCATATATTTT. It codes for CASRVGTSSGNTIYF.

The rearrangement links TRBV7-9 to TRBJ1-1, with TRBD1 matching over 7 bases. The trim removed 4 bases at V and 4 bases at J, leaving 3 bases unmatched. The CDR3 is 13 residues long. CDR1 SEHNR and CDR2 FQNEAQ come from the germline V gene (reference sequence). CDR3 DNA: TGTGCCAGCAGCTCCGGGACAGCCACTGAAGCTTTCTTT. Residues: CASSSGTATEAFF.

The gene calls are TRBV29-1 and TRBJ2-2; D may be TRBD1 (5 bases). The V and J ends lost 4 bases and 1 base respectively, with 10 bases between them. Germline V gene data show CDR1 as SQVTM and CDR2 as ANQGSEA. The CDR3 has 14 amino acids. The CDR3 spells CSVGLRENTGELFF. CDR3 in DNA: TGCAGCGTTGGACTCAGGGAGAACACCGGGGAGCTGTTTTTT.

V and J are TRBV5-1 and TRBJ2-3; D gene unclear. Trimming removed 2 bases from V and 2 bases from J, with 6 bases in between. This CDR3 is 13 amino acids long. CDR1 SGHRS and CDR2 YFSETQ come from the germline V gene. The CDR3 reads CASSFEFTDTQYF. CDR3 DNA: TGCGCCAGCAGCTTCGAGTTCACAGATACGCAGTATTTT.

This clone was observed a handful of times. The chain recombines TRBV19 with TRBJ1-2; D is unclear. The CDR3 runs to 14 residues. Trimming took off 7 bases at V and 2 bases at J, with 14 bases between the two ends. Germline V CDR1 and CDR2: LNHDA, SQIVND (reference sequence). The CDR3 spells CASTPEQRNYGYTF. DNA for the CDR3: TGTGCCAGTACCCCTGAACAGCGAAACTATGGCTACACCTTC.

The chain joins TRBV19 to TRBJ1-2, with no clear D. Germline V lookup: CDR1 LNHDA, CDR2 SQIVND (reference sequence). The CDR3 totals 13 residues. Trimming shortened V by 7 bases and J by 0 bases, and 9 bases separated the two germline ends. Here the CDR3 reads CASNWDSNYGYTF. CDR3 DNA: TGTGCCAGTAATTGGGATTCTAACTATGGCTACACCTTC. Complete variable domain (other parts from reference TRBV19 and TRBJ1-2): DGGITQSPKYLFRKEGQNVTLSCEQNLNHDAMYWYRQDPGQGLRLIYYSQIVNDFQKGDIAEGYSVSREKKESFPLTVTSAQKNPTAFYLCASNWDSNYGYTFGSGTRLTVV.

Remarks on this clone: Distinct nucleotide sequences in the sample also encode this CDR3. The V gene is TRBV5-6, the J gene TRBJ1-2; tentatively, D is TRBD1 (5 bases). This CDR3 region has 13 residues. V was cut by 0 bases and J by 2 bases, with 5 bases left in between. Germline CDR1 SGHDT, CDR2 YYEEEE. The CDR3 loop reads CASSLGGNYGYTF. The DNA for the CDR3 is TGTGCCAGCAGCTTGGGGGGGAACTATGGCTACACCTTC.

This chain uses TRBV11-2 with TRBJ2-1, with 9 bases fitting TRBD2. This CDR3 has 14 amino acids. Trimming removed 4 bases from V and 4 bases from J; junction bases left unmatched: 2. CDR1 and CDR2 (germline): SGHAT, FQNNGV. This CDR3 is CASSYLAGYNEQFF. The DNA for the CDR3 is TGTGCCAGCAGCTACCTAGCGGGATACAATGAGCAGTTCTTC. The whole variable domain, remainder taken from reference TRBV11-2 and TRBJ2-1, is EAGVAQSPRYKIIEKRQSVAFWCNPISGHATLYWYQQILGQGPKLLIQFQNNGVVDDSQLPKDRFSAERLKGVDSTLKIQPAKLEDSAVYLCASSYLAGYNEQFFGPGTRLTVL.

This clone was observed a single time. The chain has TRBV7-2 and TRBJ1-1; D remains unclear. Germline-derived CDR1 and CDR2 are SGHTA and FQGNSA. This CDR3 comprises 15 residues. V lost 5 bases and J 1 base, leaving 14 bases between the germline ends. The CDR3 region has the DNA TGTGCCAGCAGCCCCAGTTACGGGAGGAACACTGAAGCTTTCTTT. Amino acids: CASSPSYGRNTEAFF.

This chain joins TRBV7-2 and TRBJ2-1; D gene ambiguous. Per the germline V gene, CDR1 is SGHTA and CDR2 is FQGNSA. Deletions cut 4 bases from V and 5 bases from J, with 12 bases between. The CDR3 covers 14 residues. CDR3 bases: TGTGCCAGCAGCTCACTTCGAAGAAACAATGAGCAGTTCTTC. It translates to CASSSLRRNNEQFF.

The rearrangement links TRBV7-2 to TRBJ2-5; 9 positions agree with TRBD2. The CDR3 extends over 14 amino acids. V dropped 2 bases and J dropped 5; count of bases not matched to a gene: 3. Germline CDR1 SGHTA, CDR2 FQGNSA. CDR3 loop: CASSLTSGRETQYF. For the CDR3, the DNA is TGTGCCAGCAGCTTAACTAGCGGGCGGGAGACCCAGTACTTC. The full variable domain, with the rest looked up from reference TRBV7-2 and TRBJ2-5, is GAGVSQSPSNKVTEKGKDVELRCDPISGHTALYWYRQSLGQGLEFLIYFQGNSAPDKSGLPSDRFSAERTGGSVSTLTIQRTQQEDSAVYLCASSLTSGRETQYFGPGTRLLVL.

The chain links TRBV7-9 to TRBJ1-4; D uncertain. Trimming took 2 bases from V and 8 from J, leaving 12 bases between them. Germline CDR1 and CDR2: SEHNR and FQNEAQ (reference sequence). The CDR3 is 14 amino acids. CDR3 protein: CASSLLQEGEKLFF. The CDR3, as DNA: TGTGCCAGCAGCTTACTGCAGGAGGGAGAAAAACTGTTTTTT. Together with reference TRBV7-9 and TRBJ1-4, the CDR3 gives the full variable domain: DTGVSQNPRHKITKRGQNVTFRCDPISEHNRLYWYRQTLGQGPEFLTYFQNEAQLEKSRLLSDRFSAERPKGSFSTLEIQRTEQGDSAMYLCASSLLQEGEKLFFGSGTQLSVL.

The gene calls are TRBV4-3 and TRBJ1-5; D not certain. Germline values: CDR1 LGHNA, CDR2 YSLEER. This CDR3 contains 13 residues. V was cut by 2 bases and J by 6 bases, with 8 bases left in between. CDR3: CASSQSPPQPQHF. As DNA, the CDR3 is TGCGCCAGCAGCCAATCCCCCCCTCAGCCCCAGCATTTT.

This sequence joins TRBV7-9 and TRBJ2-1; D unclear. The CDR3 spans 16 residues. Trimming pared 1 base from V and 0 bases from J, leaving 10 bases between. Looked up from germline, CDR1 is SEHNR and CDR2 is FQNEAQ (reference sequence). The CDR3 reads CASSLEVGYSYNEQFF. The CDR3 coding sequence is TGTGCCAGCAGCTTAGAAGTCGGTTACTCCTACAATGAGCAGTTCTTC.

Only one count was recorded for this clone. The chain is built from TRBV13 and TRBJ2-1; the match to TRBD2 covers 10 bases. Trimming at V came to 5 bases and at J to 5 bases, leaving 12 bases not matched to a gene. This CDR3 has 17 residues. Germline-derived CDR1 and CDR2 are PRHDT and FYEKMQ (reference sequence). The CDR3 coding sequence is TGTGCCAGCAGCCCGATTACGGGACTAGCGCGAGACAATGAGCAGTTCTTC. Residues: CASSPITGLARDNEQFF.

The rearrangement joins TRBV4-3 to TRBJ2-3; TRBD2 aligns across 10 bases. The CDR3 totals 17 residues. In germline, CDR1 is LGHNA, CDR2 YSLEER. Trimming took 0 bases from V and 4 from J; bases not matched to a gene: 7. In DNA form, the CDR3 reads TGCGCCAGCAGCCAAGAAGTCTCCAGCGGGGGGGCAGATACGCAGTATTTT. Translation: CASSQEVSSGGADTQYF.

The rearrangement uses TRBV11-3 and TRBJ2-3; the D is unclear. Germline V gene data show CDR1 as SGHNT and CDR2 as YENEEA. V lost 2 bases to trimming and J lost 7 bases, with 25 bases between them. The CDR3 spans 18 residues. CDR3 nucleotides: TGTGCCAGCAGCTTAAACCCCCTTAGTGTCCCGGGTTCATATACGCAGTATTTT. Translation: CASSLNPLSVPGSYTQYF.

The chain is built from TRBV27 and TRBJ2-1; 11 bases fit TRBD2. V lost 5 bases to trimming and J lost 6 bases; unmatched junction nucleotides: 6. Per germline, CDR1 MNHEY and CDR2 SMNVEV (reference sequence). This CDR3 is built from 15 residues. The chain's CDR3 is CASSIGTSGTNEQFF. The CDR3 coding sequence is TGTGCCAGCAGTATCGGGACTAGCGGAACCAATGAGCAGTTCTTC.

The chain employs TRBV9 and TRBJ2-1; D remains ambiguous. V was clipped by 0 bases and J by 9 bases, with 10 bases between them. This CDR3 contains 13 residues. Germline-derived CDR1 and CDR2 are SGDLS and YYNGEE. This CDR3 is CASSVDQRSEQFF. Written as DNA, the CDR3 is TGTGCCAGCAGCGTAGACCAGCGCAGTGAGCAGTTCTTC.

The rearrangement joins TRBV6-5 to TRBJ1-1; D is unresolved. Between the trimmed V and J ends, which lost 2 bases and 2 bases, there was a span of 9 bases. This CDR3 spans 14 amino acids. Germline V gene data show CDR1 as MNHEY and CDR2 as SVGAGI. The CDR3 DNA sequence: TGTGCCAGCAGTTACAGGCAGACCAACACTGAAGCTTTCTTT. Its protein is CASSYRQTNTEAFF.

This chain uses TRBV4-3 with TRBJ2-7; no clear D gene. Deletions cut 0 bases from V and 2 bases from J, with 8 bases between. There are 14 residues in the CDR3. Looked up from germline, CDR1 is LGHNA and CDR2 is YSLEER. Written as DNA, the CDR3 is TGCGCCAGCAGCCAAGATCGCGGAGCCTACGAGCAGTACTTC. Its protein product is CASSQDRGAYEQYF.

The rearrangement joins TRBV6-1 to TRBJ1-2, with D uncertain. V shed 1 base and J shed 6 bases, with 6 bases lying between them. Germline assignment: CDR1 MNHNS and CDR2 SASEGT. CDR3 length equals 12 residues. This CDR3 is CASSEEIHGYTF. CDR3 sequence (DNA): TGTGCCAGCAGTGAAGAAATTCATGGCTACACCTTC.

This clone was detected a few times. This chain uses TRBV18 with TRBJ1-5, with D possibly matching TRBD1 (5 bases). The CDR3 spans 14 residues. Trimming removed 5 bases from V and 2 bases from J, with 10 bases in between. Germline loops: CDR1 KGHSH, CDR2 LQKENI. Written as DNA, the CDR3 is TGTGCCAGCTCAAGAGGGACGCGCAATCAGCCCCAGCATTTT. Its protein is CASSRGTRNQPQHF.

This chain joins TRBV2 and TRBJ2-5; weak D call: TRBD1 (5 bases). Germline V CDR1 and CDR2: SNHLY, FYNNEI. CDR3 length: 13 amino acids. The V and J ends lost 4 bases and 4 bases respectively, with 10 bases between them. The CDR3 region is CASSVGQGETQYF. CDR3 DNA: TGTGCCAGCAGTGTCGGACAAGGAGAGACCCAGTACTTC.